This T cell receptor (beta chain) was captured in a study of blood T cell repertoires in COVID-19. Across the whole study: Samples of COVID-19 (acute and convalescent) were obtained from the United States, Italy and Spain. Sources were T cells, B-cell-depleted T cells, or PBMCs; the material itself was cDNA or gDNA.

This clone was counted once. Original analysis: Reference gene primer amplification in the assay estimated nucleated cell counts. The protocol was immunoSEQ multiplex PCR, while the TCRdb copy is restricted to in-frame clones and leaves out a portion. V, J and clone size were drawn from that table, and D and trimming were deduced from the DNA. The sample includes some 16,000 clones, more than 85% of them seen just once. The sample taken for sequencing was peripheral blood. The source is a human donor in a cohort sampled during active COVID-19.

The CDR3 sequence: CASSEISGGPNTGELFF. In DNA, the CDR3 is TGTGCCAGCAGTGAAATCTCAGGGGGCCCGAACACCGGGGAGCTGTTTTTT. The chain couples TRBV2 to TRBJ2-2; TRBD1 matches 8 bases. Germline values: CDR1 SNHLY, CDR2 FYNNEI. This CDR3 has 17 amino acids. V lost 2 bases to trimming and J lost 0 bases; unmatched junction nucleotides: 5.